A selection of T cell receptor beta chains follows, all from one sample in a study of human T cells and chemical hapten exposure. TCRdb passed the RACE reads through MiXCR, listing each CDR3 protein once. The table shows about 140,000 distinct CDR3 sequences, with approximately 10% occurring only once. The sample was whole blood, taken in connection with sensitization to the hapten diphenylcyclopropenone (DPC). Receptors originate from a woman aged 45-60 years with alopecia areata. Some clones in this sample may be carry-over from other donors' samples. Each CDR3 is given with its conserved first and last residue. Each record gives: clone size, V gene, J gene, CDR3 protein. Part of the rows lack a size; the others show once, few, many or a class for expanded clones.

-	TRBV24-1	TRBJ1-1	CATSAGGQYTEAFF
many	TRBV27	TRBJ1-2	CASSPWEGSPGGYTF
-	TRBV29-1	TRBJ1-1	CSAARGGRVNTEAFF
-	TRBV12-3/TRBV12-4	TRBJ2-2	CASSRDRANTGELFF
few	TRBV19	TRBJ2-7	CASGLAGEGRHEQYF
-	TRBV30	TRBJ2-3	CAWSVAGAASSTDTQYF
-	TRBV7-7	TRBJ2-5	CASSSLGQAETQYF
few	TRBV2	TRBJ2-1	CASSRDSLVDEQFF
few	TRBV7-8	TRBJ2-7	CASSLRQGANEQYF
many	TRBV4-1	TRBJ1-1	CASSQPYKGGANTEAFF
few	TRBV12-3/TRBV12-4	TRBJ2-2	CASSLGLGQRTGELFF
-	TRBV20-1	TRBJ2-1	CSAWRDGNEQFF
few	TRBV7-9	TRBJ2-7	CASSPPLAGVREQYF
few	TRBV12-3/TRBV12-4	TRBJ2-3	CASTKRGGLSTDTQYF
few	TRBV3-1	TRBJ1-2	CASSQGLSWNYGYTF
-	TRBV30	TRBJ1-3	CAWSVNGNTIYF